A single TCR beta chain is shown here with its context. Its antigen is undetermined. A sort by CD45RO/CCR7/CD25/CD127/CD95/CD27 yielded CD4+ naive, central memory, regulatory and stem cell-like memory cells. These data originate in a study of beta chain features in type 1 diabetes. Study-level points and caveats: High TCR expression in some cells could lead to their over-representation in cDNA sequencing.

The germline gives CDR1 SGHDN, CDR2 FVKESK. The CDR3 is 15 amino acids. cDNA synthesis used the whole RNA isolate, giving expressed TCRB sequences. The assay was immunoSEQ multiplex PCR, and TCRdb's table has in-frame clones only and misses some. This sample has approximately 120,000 clones; about two fifths occur once, and the top ten carry approximately 0.065%. The chain recombines TRBV14 with TRBJ2-5, with D possibly matching TRBD1 (5 bases). The end of the DNA fits TRBJ2-7 better, so the J call may be wrong. This receptor was taken from a woman between 18 and 29 years old in good health. Material: stem cell memory CD4+ T cells from blood. CDR3 DNA: TGTGCCAGCAGCCAAGGTGCCGGACAAACCTACGAGCAGTACTTC. It codes for CASSQGAGQTYEQYF.